This T cell receptor beta chain was identified during a study of blood T cell repertoires in COVID-19. Using immunoSEQ multiplex PCR, the repertoire was profiled, and TCRdb retains in-frame clones only, with some absent. The sample shows some 190,000 clones, 88% of them seen only once. The junction had 6 bases not matched to a gene; V was cut back by 5 bases and J by 3 bases. This CDR3 spans 15 amino acids. CDR1 and CDR2 (germline): SGHTA, FQGNSA. This clone was recorded a few times. This receptor was taken from a human donor in a cohort sampled during active COVID-19. Sequencing was carried out using peripheral blood. The chain is built from TRBV7-2 and TRBJ2-2, with TRBD1 identical over 7 bases. CDR3 in amino acids: CASSPRTGDTGELFF. In DNA, the CDR3 is TGTGCCAGCAGCCCGCGGACAGGAGACACCGGGGAGCTGTTTTTT. Looking up the rest from reference TRBV7-2 and TRBJ2-2 gives the full variable domain: GAGVSQSPSNKVTEKGKDVELRCDPISGHTALYWYRQSLGQGLEFLIYFQGNSAPDKSGLPSDRFSAERTGGSVSTLTIQRTQQEDSAVYLCASSPRTGDTGELFFGEGSRLTVL.